The TCR beta chain described here comes from a study of monozygotic twins with inflammatory bowel disease. Study-wide findings and caveats: Researchers report that IBD patients shared fewer clonotypes with others than healthy twins, especially amid disease activity.

Notes on this clonotype: No antigen is known for it.

cDNA synthesis was performed in eight separate reactions for each sample. Via template switching, UMIs carrying a 6-nucleotide sample barcode were introduced. From the 5' RACE reads, TCRdb lists one entry per CDR3 protein and no DNA. The listing contains some 160,000 distinct CDR3 sequences. This CDR3 has 12 residues. In germline, CDR1 is SEHNR, CDR2 FQNEAQ (reference sequence). The clonotype was recovered from a human donor with ulcerative colitis or Crohn's disease, or a healthy co-twin of an affected twin (not recorded which). Sequenced: blood. The rearrangement uses TRBV7-9 and TRBJ1-4. This CDR3 is CASSLVGEKLFF.